One and the same sample provided the 20 T cell receptor beta chains below, sequenced in a study of identical twins. TCRdb passed the 5' RACE reads through MiXCR, listing each CDR3 protein once. The table lists some 660,000 distinct CDR3 sequences, less than 10% of them singletons. This sample also belongs to another study, concerning yellow fever vaccine responses in identical twins.

The source material was PBMCs. The source of these receptors is a woman aged 18-35 years in good health.

This clonotype showed up just a few times. The chain links TRBV28 to TRBJ2-3, with D hard to call. CDR3 length equals 17 residues. The ends were cut back, 7 bases at V and 2 bases at J, with 22 bases in the middle. Germline loops: CDR1 MDHEN, CDR2 SYDVKM. The CDR3 reads CASTPYPGHIYTDTQYF. The CDR3 bases are TGTGCCAGCACTCCTTACCCCGGCCACATATACACAGATACGCAGTATTTT.

The chain has TRBV6-1 and TRBJ2-2, with D possibly matching TRBD1 (6 bases). Trimming shortened V by 5 bases and J by 6 bases, and 10 bases separated the two germline ends. Germline V lookup: CDR1 MNHNS, CDR2 SASEGT. The CDR3 consists of 13 residues. The CDR3 region is CASSRNRAGELFF. CDR3 bases: TGTGCCAGCAGTAGAAACAGGGCCGGGGAGCTGTTTTTT.

At least ten counts were recorded for this clonotype. This chain joins TRBV6-2 or TRBV6-3 and TRBJ2-3; 8 bases map to TRBD2. Germline V gives CDR1 MNHEY, CDR2 SVGEGT. The CDR3 is 13 amino acids. V gave up 5 bases and J gave up 8 bases; unmatched junction bases: 6. The CDR3 DNA reads TGTGCCAGCAGTCTTCCTAGCGGGCGTACGCAGTATTTT. It specifies CASSLPSGRTQYF.

The chain joins TRBV6-1 to TRBJ1-2; TRBD1 might be the D (6 bases). The CDR3 runs to 15 residues. The V gene's germline CDR1 is MNHNS and CDR2 SASEGT. The germline V and J ends were trimmed by 2 bases and 5 bases, with 15 bases remaining between them. CDR3 sequence reads: CASSEPTDRRYGYTF. CDR3 coding DNA: TGTGCCAGCAGTGAACCTACGGACAGAAGATATGGCTACACCTTC.

The chain couples TRBV5-6 to TRBJ2-2; D gene uncertain. CDR3 length: 12 amino acids. CDR1 and CDR2 from the germline V gene are SGHDT and YYEEEE. V gave up 4 bases and J gave up 8 bases, with 9 bases separating them. The CDR3 sequence: CASSARKGELFF. CDR3 nucleotide sequence: TGTGCCAGCAGCGCACGTAAGGGGGAGCTGTTTTTT.

At least ten counts were recorded for this clonotype. The chain couples TRBV7-9 to TRBJ2-7, with D perhaps matching TRBD1 or TRBD2 (5 bases each). The CDR3 length is 16 residues. The ends were cut back, 0 bases at V and 7 bases at J, with 19 bases in the middle. Germline loops: CDR1 SEHNR, CDR2 FQNEAQ (reference sequence). The CDR3 loop reads CASSLALDFLAGEQYF. The CDR3 region has the DNA TGTGCCAGCAGCTTAGCGTTGGACTTTTTGGCAGGGGAGCAGTACTTC.

This clonotype was found many times. J is TRBJ1-4 and V is TRBV7-9; D ambiguous. Germline CDR1 SEHNR, CDR2 FQNEAQ (reference sequence). V was pared by 2 bases and J by 5 bases, with 0 bases between. The CDR3 runs 11 residues. Here the CDR3 reads CASSLNEKLFF. For the CDR3, the DNA is TGTGCCAGCAGCTTAAATGAAAAACTGTTTTTT.

The chain employs TRBV12-3 or TRBV12-4 and TRBJ2-7, with TRBD1 matching over 10 bases. The J call may be incorrect, as the DNA end agrees better with TRBJ2-1. The CDR3 is 12 amino acids. The CDR3 reads CASTGTGVEQFF. The CDR3 DNA sequence: TGTGCCAGTACCGGGACAGGGGTCGAGCAGTTCTTC.

This clonotype occurred a few times. In DNA, the CDR3 is TGTGCCAGCAGTGAAGCGGACATTCAGTACTTC. Translated, it gives CASSEADIQYF. This chain joins TRBV6-1 and TRBJ2-4; D is unresolved. The V end lost 0 bases, the J end lost 8 bases, and 2 bases lay between the germline ends. The CDR3 consists of 11 residues. Germline V CDR1 and CDR2: MNHNS, SASEGT.

The chain combines TRBV20-1 with TRBJ1-6; perhaps TRBD1 as D (5 bases). CDR1 DFQATT and CDR2 SNEGSKA come from the germline V gene (reference sequence). The CDR3 spans 14 residues. V dropped 5 bases and J dropped 7 bases, with 15 bases sitting between them. This CDR3 is CSAWGTSLNSPLHF. The CDR3 region has the DNA TGCAGTGCTTGGGGGACGTCCTTGAATTCACCCCTCCACTTT.

A few counts support this clonotype. V is TRBV12-3 or TRBV12-4 and J is TRBJ2-1; 10 nucleotides align to TRBD2. The CDR3 extends over 15 amino acids. V shed 6 bases and J 12 bases; nucleotides not matched to a gene: 14. Here the CDR3 DNA reads TGTGCCAGCAGAAATATAGCGGGAGGAGTTCTGGGGCAGTTCTTC. It yields the protein CASRNIAGGVLGQFF.

This clonotype has a handful of counts. CDR3 DNA: TGTGCCAGCCGGACTATTCTCTTCGATGAGCAGTTCTTC. It specifies CASRTILFDEQFF. V and J are TRBV12-3 or TRBV12-4 and TRBJ2-1; TRBD2 is a possible D gene (6 bases). The CDR3 covers 13 residues. Between the trimmed V and J ends, which lost 8 bases and 8 bases, there was a span of 16 bases.

J is TRBJ1-4 and V is TRBV6-5; D is undetermined. Trimming shortened V by 4 bases and J by 0 bases, and 9 bases separated the two germline ends. Germline V gives CDR1 MNHEY, CDR2 SVGAGI. This CDR3 contains 15 residues. As DNA, the CDR3 is TGTGCCAGCAGTTCCGACCGGGCAACTAATGAAAAACTGTTTTTT. Protein: CASSSDRATNEKLFF.

This clonotype appeared many times. The CDR3 DNA reads TGCGCCAGCAGCTCCAAACTGGGAAACACCATATATTTT. Residues: CASSSKLGNTIYF. This chain links TRBV5-1 with TRBJ1-3; no clear D. The CDR3 covers 13 residues. V gave up 3 bases and J gave up 4 bases, with 8 bases separating them. Germline V gene data show CDR1 as SGHRS and CDR2 as YFSETQ.

This clonotype was found many times. This rearrangement joins TRBV27 to TRBJ1-2; D might be TRBD1 (6 bases). CDR3 length: 14 residues. Germline assignment: CDR1 MNHEY and CDR2 SMNVEV (reference sequence). The V and J ends lost 7 bases and 2 bases respectively, with 14 bases between them. The DNA of the CDR3 is TGTGCCAGCAACCGAGGGGGGGAAAACTATGGCTACACCTTC. The encoded protein is CASNRGGENYGYTF.

CDR3 amino acids: CASSSTGTGVEQYF. CDR3 in DNA: TGTGCCAGCAGCTCCACCGGGACAGGGGTCGAGCAGTACTTC. The chain recombines TRBV11-2 with TRBJ2-7, with 10 positions matching TRBD1. The V and J ends lost 4 bases and 6 bases, in that order; junction bases with no gene match: 6. Germline lookup yields CDR1 SGHAT and CDR2 FQNNGV. This CDR3 region has 14 residues.

This clonotype turned up a few times. The chain uses TRBV12-3 or TRBV12-4 and TRBJ2-7; D assignment may be TRBD1 or TRBD2 (5 bases each). Trimming took 1 base from V and 6 from J, leaving 16 bases between them. The CDR3 sequence is 15 residues long. The chain's CDR3 is CASSLVPGRGAEQYF. CDR3 in DNA: TGTGCCAGCAGTTTAGTACCTGGGCGAGGGGCCGAGCAGTACTTC.

This clonotype occurred many times. For the CDR3, the DNA is TGTGCCAGCAGTCTTAATACAGGGGGCCAAGAGACCCAGTACTTC. It yields the protein CASSLNTGGQETQYF. J is TRBJ2-5 and V is TRBV28; 8 bases match TRBD1. In germline, CDR1 is MDHEN, CDR2 SYDVKM. V gave up 5 bases and J gave up 1 base; unmatched junction bases: 6. CDR3 length equals 15 residues.

This clonotype was picked up a small number of times. V gene TRBV14 combines with J gene TRBJ2-3; no definite D call. The germline V gene encodes CDR1 SGHDN and CDR2 FVKESK. The CDR3 is 15 residues long. V shed 1 base and J shed 10 bases, with 18 bases lying between them. In DNA form, the CDR3 reads TGTGCCAGCAGCCAAGTTCCTGGGGTTAGCCCGGCGCAGTATTTT. Protein sequence: CASSQVPGVSPAQYF.

This clonotype was picked up many times. CDR3 in DNA: TGCAGTGCGCCGGCCAGCGGGGGGGCATACAATGAGCAGTTCTTC. This gives the protein CSAPASGGAYNEQFF. The chain combines TRBV20-1 with TRBJ2-1, with 10 bases fitting TRBD2. The J segment lost 4 bases and the V segment lost 6 bases, leaving 9 bases of the junction unmatched. There are 15 residues in the CDR3. From germline, CDR1 is DFQATT and CDR2 SNEGSKA (reference sequence).